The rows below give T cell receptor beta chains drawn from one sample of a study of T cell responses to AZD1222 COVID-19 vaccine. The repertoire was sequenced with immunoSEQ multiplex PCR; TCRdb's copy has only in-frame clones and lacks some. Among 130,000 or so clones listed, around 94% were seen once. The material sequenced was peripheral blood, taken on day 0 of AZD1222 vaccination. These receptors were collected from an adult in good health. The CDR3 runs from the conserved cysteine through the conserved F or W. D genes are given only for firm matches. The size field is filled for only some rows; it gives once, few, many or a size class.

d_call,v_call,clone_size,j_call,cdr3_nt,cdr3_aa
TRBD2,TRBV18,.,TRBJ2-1,TGTGCCAGCTCACCACTTGGGACTAGCGGGAAAGTTGAGCAGTTCTTC,CASSPLGTSGKVEQFF
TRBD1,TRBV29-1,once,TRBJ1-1,TGCAGCGCATTACAGGGGCCCAACACTGAAGCTTTCTTT,CSALQGPNTEAFF
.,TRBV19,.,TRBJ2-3,TGTGCCAGTACGAGGCAACCTGGGGATACGCAGTATTTT,CASTRQPGDTQYF
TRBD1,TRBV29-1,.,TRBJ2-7,TGCAGCGTTGATTCCCCGGCAGGGGGCTACGAGCAGTACTTC,CSVDSPAGGYEQYF
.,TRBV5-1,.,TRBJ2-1,TGCGCCAGCAGCCCGGGGGACACCTTCTCCTACAATGAGCAGTTCTTC,CASSPGDTFSYNEQFF
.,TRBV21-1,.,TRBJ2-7,TGTGCCAGCAGCAAAGAGGCGTTTTACGAGCAGTACTTC,CASSKEAFYEQYF
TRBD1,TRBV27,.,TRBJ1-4,TGTGCCAGCAGTTTCGTCAGGGGGGACGAAAAACTGTTTTTT,CASSFVRGDEKLFF
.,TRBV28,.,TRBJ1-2,TGTGCCAGCAGTAGTACTCTTCCTAACTATGGCTACACCTTC,CASSSTLPNYGYTF
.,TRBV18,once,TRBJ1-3,TGTGCCAGCTCACCGCTCCAGGATTTTGGAAACACCATATATTTT,CASSPLQDFGNTIYF
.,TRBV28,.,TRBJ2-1,TGTGCCAGCACCACCGGACGGACTACCTACAATGAGCAGTTCTTC,CASTTGRTTYNEQFF
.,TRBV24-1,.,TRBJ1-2,TGTGCCACCAGTGATCCCGTCAGGGGAGTTCATGGCTACACCTTC,CATSDPVRGVHGYTF
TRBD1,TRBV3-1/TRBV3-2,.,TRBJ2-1,TGTGCCAGCAGCCTCCCAGGGGGCTCCTACAATGAGCAGTTCTTC,CASSLPGGSYNEQFF
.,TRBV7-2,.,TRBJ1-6,TGTGCCAGCATCTCAGGTCTCGTCTATAATTCACCCCTCCACTTT,CASISGLVYNSPLHF
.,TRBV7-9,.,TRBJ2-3,TGTGCCAGCAGCTTAGACGGACTCACAGATACGCAGTATTTT,CASSLDGLTDTQYF
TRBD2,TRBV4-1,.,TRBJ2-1,TGCGCCAGCAGTCCTGGGATAGCGGGAGAACGGGAGCAGTTCTTC,CASSPGIAGEREQFF
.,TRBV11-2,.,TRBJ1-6,TGTGCCAGCAGCTTCATTAATTCACCCCTCCACTTT,CASSFINSPLHF
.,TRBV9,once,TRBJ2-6,TGTGCCAGCAGCGTAGAAGGATGGAGGTCTCGTGGGGCCAACGTCCTGACTTTC,CASSVEGWRSRGANVLTF
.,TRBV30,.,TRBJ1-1,TGTGCCTGGAGTACAGGGTCCTACGTTCTCGACACTGAAGCTTTCTTT,CAWSTGSYVLDTEAFF
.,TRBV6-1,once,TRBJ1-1,TGTGCCAGCAGTGAATCCCCCGGGACACGAGCTTTCTTT,CASSESPGTRAFF
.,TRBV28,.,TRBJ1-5,TGTGCCAGTTTTACAGGGTTTAGCAATCAGCCCCAGCATTTT,CASFTGFSNQPQHF
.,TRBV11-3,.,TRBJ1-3,TGTGCCAGCAGCGGCAATGGGGGAAACACCATATATTTT,CASSGNGGNTIYF
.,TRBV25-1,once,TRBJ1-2,TGTGCCAGCAGTGAATGGAAGGGGACGAACTATGGCTACACCTTC,CASSEWKGTNYGYTF
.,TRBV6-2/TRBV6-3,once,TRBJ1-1,TGTGCCAGCAGTTACGGGACAATAAACACTGAAGCTTTCTTT,CASSYGTINTEAFF
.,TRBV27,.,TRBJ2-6,TGTGCCAGCTCTTTCGGAGGGGCCAACGTCCTGACTTTC,CASSFGGANVLTF
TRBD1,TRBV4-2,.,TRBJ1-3,TGTGCCAGCAGCCAAGAAGGCGGGACAGGTTACTCTGGAAACACCATATATTTT,CASSQEGGTGYSGNTIYF
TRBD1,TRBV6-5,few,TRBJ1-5,TGTGCCAGCACCATCCGGGACAGGGATCAGCCCCAGCATTTT,CASTIRDRDQPQHF
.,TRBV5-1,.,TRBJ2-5,TGCGCCAGCAGCTTCCAAGAGACCCAGTACTTC,CASSFQETQYF
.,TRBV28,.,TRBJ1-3,TGTGCCAGCAGCCCCGGGACTTCTATCCCGAACACCATATATTTT,CASSPGTSIPNTIYF
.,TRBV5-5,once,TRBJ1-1,TGTGCCAGCAGCCGGGGGGCGGGGACTGAAGCTTTCTTT,CASSRGAGTEAFF
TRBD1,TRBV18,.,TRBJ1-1,TGTGCCAGCTCCCCATCGACAGGGCCTGGTGAAGCTTTCTTT,CASSPSTGPGEAFF
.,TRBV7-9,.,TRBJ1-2,TGTGCCAGCAGCTATCGTGATGGCTACACCTTC,CASSYRDGYTF
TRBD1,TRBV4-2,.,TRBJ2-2,TGTGCCAGCAGCGGGACAGTCACCGGGGAGCTGTTTTTT,CASSGTVTGELFF
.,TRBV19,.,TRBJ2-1,TGTGCCAGTAGTGCCCATAGAGGAAACAATGAGCAGTTCTTC,CASSAHRGNNEQFF
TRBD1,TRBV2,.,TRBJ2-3,TGTGCCAGTGACGGACAGGGGCCAGATACGCAGTATTTT,CASDGQGPDTQYF
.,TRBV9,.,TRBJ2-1,TGTGCCAGCAGCGCCCCCCTAAATTACAATGAGCAGTTCTTC,CASSAPLNYNEQFF
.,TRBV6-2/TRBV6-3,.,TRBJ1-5,TGTGCCAGCAGTACGGCGATTCAGCCCCAGCATTTT,CASSTAIQPQHF
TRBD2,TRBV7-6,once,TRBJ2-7,TGTGCCAGCAGCTTAGAGCGGGAGCGGGACCTATACGAGCAGTACTTC,CASSLERERDLYEQYF
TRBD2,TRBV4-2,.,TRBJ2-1,TGTGCCAGCAGCCAAGATCCCCGGGGGGGCGGGACCTACAATGAGCAGTTCTTC,CASSQDPRGGGTYNEQFF
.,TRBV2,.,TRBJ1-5,TGTGCCAGCAGTGATGATCAGCCCCAGCATTTT,CASSDDQPQHF
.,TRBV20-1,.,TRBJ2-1,TGCAGTGCTAGAGAGGGTGAGCAGTTCTTC,CSAREGEQFF